The sequence of this TCR beta chain was determined in a study of shared clonotypes between healthy human individuals. The study, taken as a whole, reports: The low donor count limited represented genetic and exposure-history diversity.

CDR3 length: 13 amino acids. CDR1 is SGHRS and CDR2 is YFSETQ in the germline V gene. Deletions cut 3 bases from V and 1 base from J, with 8 bases between. Healthy adults negative for HIV, lacking recent acute infections or vaccinations, served as donors. Both subsets, CD45RA+ naive and CD45RA-negative memory, were split from the CD4+ cells. Regarding this clone: What it binds is unknown. Other DNA sequences in this sample translate to the same CDR3.

In the original analysis: From ImmunoSEQ came sequences covering only the junction and carrying no quality scores, so filtering differed. TCRdb keeps only in-frame clones here, not all; method: immunoSEQ multiplex PCR. The D gene and trimming were derived from the DNA, and the V and J assignments and clone size from that table. The sample yields some 2,000,000 clones, about 95% seen once. The chain recombines TRBV5-1 with TRBJ2-7, with TRBD2 as a possible D gene (6 bases). The receptor comes from a man aged 18 to 30 in good health. The sequenced sample was naive CD4+ T cells sorted from blood. Subset described: CD45RA+ positively selected. The DNA for the CDR3 is TGCGCCAGCAGCTCCGGGACTTCCTACGAGCAGTACTTC. Translating it yields CASSSGTSYEQYF.